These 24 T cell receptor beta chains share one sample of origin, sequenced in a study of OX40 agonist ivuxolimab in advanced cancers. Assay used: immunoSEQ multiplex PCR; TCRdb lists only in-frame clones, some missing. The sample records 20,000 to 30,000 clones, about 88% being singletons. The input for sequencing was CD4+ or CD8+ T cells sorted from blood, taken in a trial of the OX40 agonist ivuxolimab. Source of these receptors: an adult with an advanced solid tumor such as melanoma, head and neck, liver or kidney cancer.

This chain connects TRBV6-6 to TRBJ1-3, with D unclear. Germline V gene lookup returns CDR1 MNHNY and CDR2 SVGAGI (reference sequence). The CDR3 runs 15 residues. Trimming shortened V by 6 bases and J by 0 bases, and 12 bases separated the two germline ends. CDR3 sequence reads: CASRSLTVSGNTIYF. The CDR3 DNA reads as TGTGCCAGCAGATCACTGACGGTCTCTGGAAACACCATATATTTT.

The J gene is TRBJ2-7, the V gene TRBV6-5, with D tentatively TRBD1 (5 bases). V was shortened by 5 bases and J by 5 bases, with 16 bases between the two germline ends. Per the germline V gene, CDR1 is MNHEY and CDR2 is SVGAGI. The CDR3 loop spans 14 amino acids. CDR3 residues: CASSTLGQGDEQYF. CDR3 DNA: TGTGCCAGCAGTACCCTAGGCCAGGGCGACGAGCAGTACTTC.

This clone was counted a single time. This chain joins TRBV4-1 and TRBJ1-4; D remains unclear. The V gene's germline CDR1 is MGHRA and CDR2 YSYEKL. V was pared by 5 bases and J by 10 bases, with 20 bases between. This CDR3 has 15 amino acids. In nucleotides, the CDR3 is TGCGCCAGCAGCTTGGAAGTGACGGTGGGGAGAAAACTGTTTTTT. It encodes CASSLEVTVGRKLFF.

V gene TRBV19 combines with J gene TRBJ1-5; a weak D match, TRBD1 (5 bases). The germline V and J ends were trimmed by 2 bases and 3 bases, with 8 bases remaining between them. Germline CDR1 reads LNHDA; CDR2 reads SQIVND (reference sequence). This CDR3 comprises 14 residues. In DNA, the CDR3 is TGTGCCAGTAGTATATCAGGGTTCAATCAGCCCCAGCATTTT. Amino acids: CASSISGFNQPQHF.

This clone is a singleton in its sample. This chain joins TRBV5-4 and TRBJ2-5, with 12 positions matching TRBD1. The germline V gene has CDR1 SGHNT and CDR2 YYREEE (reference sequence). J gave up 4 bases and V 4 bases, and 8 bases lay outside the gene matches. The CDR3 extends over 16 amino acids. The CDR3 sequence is CASSLRDRGLGETQYF. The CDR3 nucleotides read TGTGCCAGCAGCCTCCGGGACAGGGGGCTCGGAGAGACCCAGTACTTC.

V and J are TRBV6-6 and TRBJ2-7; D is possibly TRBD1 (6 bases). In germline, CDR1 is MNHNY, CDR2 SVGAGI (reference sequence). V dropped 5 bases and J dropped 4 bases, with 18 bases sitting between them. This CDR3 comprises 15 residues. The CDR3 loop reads CASSPTGLIPYEQYF. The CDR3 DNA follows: TGTGCCAGCAGTCCGACAGGCCTCATCCCGTACGAGCAGTACTTC.

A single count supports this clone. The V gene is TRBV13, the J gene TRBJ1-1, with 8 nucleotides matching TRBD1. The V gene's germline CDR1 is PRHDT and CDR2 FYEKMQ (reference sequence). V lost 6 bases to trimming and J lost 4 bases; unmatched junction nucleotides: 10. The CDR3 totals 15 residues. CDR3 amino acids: CASSPRQGMGTEAFF. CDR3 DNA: TGTGCCAGCAGTCCCCGACAGGGGATGGGCACTGAAGCTTTCTTT.

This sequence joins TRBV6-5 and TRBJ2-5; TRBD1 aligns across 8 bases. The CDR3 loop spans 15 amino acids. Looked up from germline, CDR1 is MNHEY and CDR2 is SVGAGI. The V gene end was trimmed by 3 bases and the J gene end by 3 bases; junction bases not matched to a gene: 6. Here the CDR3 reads CASSYSGTGKETQYF. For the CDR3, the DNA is TGTGCCAGCAGTTATTCCGGGACAGGAAAAGAGACCCAGTACTTC.

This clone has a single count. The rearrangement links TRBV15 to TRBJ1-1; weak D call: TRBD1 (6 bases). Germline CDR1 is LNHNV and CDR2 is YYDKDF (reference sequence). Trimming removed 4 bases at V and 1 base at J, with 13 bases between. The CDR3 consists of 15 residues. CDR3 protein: CATSTPETGNTEAFF. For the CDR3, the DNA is TGTGCCACCAGCACCCCGGAGACAGGGAACACTGAAGCTTTCTTT. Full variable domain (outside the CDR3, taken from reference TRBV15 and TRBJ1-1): DAMVIQNPRYQVTQFGKPVTLSCSQTLNHNVMYWYQQKSSQAPKLLFHYYDKDFNNEADTPDNFQSRRPNTSFCFLDIRSPGLGDTAMYLCATSTPETGNTEAFFGQGTRLTVV.

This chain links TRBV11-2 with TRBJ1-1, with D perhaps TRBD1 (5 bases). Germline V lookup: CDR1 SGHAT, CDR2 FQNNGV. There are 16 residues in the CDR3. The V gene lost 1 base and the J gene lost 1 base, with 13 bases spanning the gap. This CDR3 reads CASSLGVGQANTEAFF. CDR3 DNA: TGTGCCAGCAGCTTAGGTGTAGGACAAGCGAACACTGAAGCTTTCTTT.

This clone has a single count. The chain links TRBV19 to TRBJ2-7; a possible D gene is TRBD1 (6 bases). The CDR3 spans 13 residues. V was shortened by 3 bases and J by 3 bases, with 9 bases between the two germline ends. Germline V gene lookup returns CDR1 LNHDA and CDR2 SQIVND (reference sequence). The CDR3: CASSIVQGYEQYF. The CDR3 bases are TGTGCCAGTAGTATCGTACAGGGCTACGAGCAGTACTTC.

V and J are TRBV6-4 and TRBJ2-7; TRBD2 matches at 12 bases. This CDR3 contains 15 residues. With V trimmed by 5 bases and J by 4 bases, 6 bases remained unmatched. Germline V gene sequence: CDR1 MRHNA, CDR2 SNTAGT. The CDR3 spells CASSLTSGSGYEQYF. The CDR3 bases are TGTGCCAGCAGTTTGACTAGCGGGAGTGGATACGAGCAGTACTTC.

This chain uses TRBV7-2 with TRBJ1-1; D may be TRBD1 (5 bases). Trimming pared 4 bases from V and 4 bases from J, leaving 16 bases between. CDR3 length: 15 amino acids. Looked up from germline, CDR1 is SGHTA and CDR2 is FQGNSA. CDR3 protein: CASSSRQGVGTEAFF. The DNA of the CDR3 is TGTGCCAGCAGCTCTAGGCAGGGTGTGGGCACTGAAGCTTTCTTT.

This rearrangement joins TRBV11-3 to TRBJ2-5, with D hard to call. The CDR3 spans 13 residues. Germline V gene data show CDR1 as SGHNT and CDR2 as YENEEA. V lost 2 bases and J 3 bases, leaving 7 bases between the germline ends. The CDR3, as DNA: TGTGCCAGCAGCTTAAGTAGGGAAGAGACCCAGTACTTC. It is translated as CASSLSREETQYF. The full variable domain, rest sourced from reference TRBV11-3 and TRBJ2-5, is EAGVVQSPRYKIIEKKQPVAFWCNPISGHNTLYWYLQNLGQGPELLIRYENEEAVDDSQLPKDRFSAERLKGVDSTLKIQPAELGDSAVYLCASSLSREETQYFGPGTRLLVL.

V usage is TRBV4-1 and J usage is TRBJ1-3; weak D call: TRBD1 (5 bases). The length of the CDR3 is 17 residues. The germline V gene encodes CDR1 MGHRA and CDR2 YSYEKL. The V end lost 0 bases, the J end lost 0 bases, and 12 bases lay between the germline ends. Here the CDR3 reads CASSQDRGRFSGNTIYF. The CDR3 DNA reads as TGCGCCAGCAGCCAAGATCGGGGACGGTTCTCTGGAAACACCATATATTTT.

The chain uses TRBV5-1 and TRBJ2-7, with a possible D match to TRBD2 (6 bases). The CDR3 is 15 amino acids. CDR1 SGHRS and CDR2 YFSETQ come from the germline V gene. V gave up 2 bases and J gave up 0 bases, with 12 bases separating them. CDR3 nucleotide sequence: TGCGCCAGCAGCTTTAGCGGAGGGAGCTCCTACGAGCAGTACTTC. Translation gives CASSFSGGSSYEQYF.

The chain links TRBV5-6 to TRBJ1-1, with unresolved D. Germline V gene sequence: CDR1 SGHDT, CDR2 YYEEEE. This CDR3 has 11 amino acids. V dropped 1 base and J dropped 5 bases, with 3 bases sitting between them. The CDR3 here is CASSLRTEAFF. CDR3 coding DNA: TGTGCCAGCAGCTTGAGGACTGAAGCTTTCTTT.

The CDR3: CASSQSQGGWETQYF. The DNA of the CDR3 is TGTGCCAGCAGCCAATCCCAGGGGGGCTGGGAGACCCAGTACTTC. The chain links TRBV14 to TRBJ2-5, with D perhaps matching TRBD1 (7 bases). The ends were cut back, 2 bases at V and 5 bases at J, with 15 bases in the middle. CDR1 is SGHDN, CDR2 FVKESK, per germline. The CDR3 spans 15 residues. The whole variable domain, remainder taken from reference TRBV14 and TRBJ2-5, is EAGVTQFPSHSVIEKGQTVTLRCDPISGHDNLYWYRRVMGKEIKFLLHFVKESKQDESGMPNNRFLAERTGGTYSTLKVQPAELEDSGVYFCASSQSQGGWETQYFGPGTRLLVL.

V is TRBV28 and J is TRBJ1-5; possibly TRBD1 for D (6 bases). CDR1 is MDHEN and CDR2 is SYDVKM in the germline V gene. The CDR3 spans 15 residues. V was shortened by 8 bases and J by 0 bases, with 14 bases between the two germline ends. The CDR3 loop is CASSRQGSSNQPQHF. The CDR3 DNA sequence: TGTGCCAGCTCCCGGCAGGGGTCTAGCAATCAGCCCCAGCATTTT.

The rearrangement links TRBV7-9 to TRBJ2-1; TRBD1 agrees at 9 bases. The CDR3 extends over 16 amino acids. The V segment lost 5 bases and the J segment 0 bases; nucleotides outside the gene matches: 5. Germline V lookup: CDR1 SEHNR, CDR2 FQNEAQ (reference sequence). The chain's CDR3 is CASSPRTGASYNEQFF. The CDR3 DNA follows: TGTGCCAGCAGCCCGCGGACAGGGGCCTCCTACAATGAGCAGTTCTTC.

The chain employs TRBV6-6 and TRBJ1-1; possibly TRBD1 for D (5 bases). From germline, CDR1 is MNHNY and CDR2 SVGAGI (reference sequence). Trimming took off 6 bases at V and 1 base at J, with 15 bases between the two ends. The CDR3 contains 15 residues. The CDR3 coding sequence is TGTGCCAGCAGGGACAAGGGACTGAAGAACACTGAAGCTTTCTTT. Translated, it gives CASRDKGLKNTEAFF.

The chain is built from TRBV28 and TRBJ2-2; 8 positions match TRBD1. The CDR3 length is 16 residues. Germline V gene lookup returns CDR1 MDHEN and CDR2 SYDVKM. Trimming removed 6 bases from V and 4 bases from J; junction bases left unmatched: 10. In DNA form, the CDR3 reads TGTGCCAGCAGCGCTCCGGGACAGGCAGGCACCGGGGAGCTGTTTTTT. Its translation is CASSAPGQAGTGELFF.

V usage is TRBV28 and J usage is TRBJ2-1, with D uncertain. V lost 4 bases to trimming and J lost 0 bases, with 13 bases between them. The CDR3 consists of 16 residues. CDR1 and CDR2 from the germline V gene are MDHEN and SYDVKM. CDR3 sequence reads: CASSSRSQFSYNEQFF. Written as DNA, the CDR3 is TGTGCCAGCAGTTCTCGGAGTCAATTCTCCTACAATGAGCAGTTCTTC.

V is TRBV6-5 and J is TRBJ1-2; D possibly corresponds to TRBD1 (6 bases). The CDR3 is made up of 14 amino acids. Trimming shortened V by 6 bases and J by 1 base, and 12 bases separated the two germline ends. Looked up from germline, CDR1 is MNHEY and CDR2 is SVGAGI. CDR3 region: CASSPTGINYGYTF. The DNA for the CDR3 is TGTGCCAGCAGCCCTACAGGGATTAACTATGGCTACACCTTC.